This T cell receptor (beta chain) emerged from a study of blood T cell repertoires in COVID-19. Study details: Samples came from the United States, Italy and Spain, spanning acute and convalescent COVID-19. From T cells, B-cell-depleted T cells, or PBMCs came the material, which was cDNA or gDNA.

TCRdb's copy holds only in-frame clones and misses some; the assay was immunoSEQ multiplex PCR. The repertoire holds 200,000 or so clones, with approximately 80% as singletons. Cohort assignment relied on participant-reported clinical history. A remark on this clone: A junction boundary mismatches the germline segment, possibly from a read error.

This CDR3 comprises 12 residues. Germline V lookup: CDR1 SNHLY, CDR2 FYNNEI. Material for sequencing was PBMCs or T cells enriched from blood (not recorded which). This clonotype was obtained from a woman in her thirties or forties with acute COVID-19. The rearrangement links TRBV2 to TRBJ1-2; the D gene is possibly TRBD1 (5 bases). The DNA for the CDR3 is TGTGCCGGCAGTCGGGGGAACTATGGCTACACCTTC. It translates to CAGSRGNYGYTF.